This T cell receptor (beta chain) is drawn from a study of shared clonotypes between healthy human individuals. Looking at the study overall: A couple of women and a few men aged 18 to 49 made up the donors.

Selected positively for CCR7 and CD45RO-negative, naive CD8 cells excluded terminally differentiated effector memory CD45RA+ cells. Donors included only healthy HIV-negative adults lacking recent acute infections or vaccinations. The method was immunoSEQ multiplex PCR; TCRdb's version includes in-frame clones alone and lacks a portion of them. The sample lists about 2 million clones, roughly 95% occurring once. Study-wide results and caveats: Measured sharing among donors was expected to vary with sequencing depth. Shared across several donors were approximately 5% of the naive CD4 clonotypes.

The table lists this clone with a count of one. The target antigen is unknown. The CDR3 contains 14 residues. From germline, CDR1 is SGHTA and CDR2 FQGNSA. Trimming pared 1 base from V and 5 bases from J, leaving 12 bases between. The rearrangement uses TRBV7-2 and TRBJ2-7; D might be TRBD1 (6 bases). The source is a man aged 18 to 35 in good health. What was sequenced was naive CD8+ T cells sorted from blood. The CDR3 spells CASSLELGGNEQYF. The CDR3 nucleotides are TGTGCCAGCAGCTTAGAACTAGGGGGAAACGAGCAGTACTTC.